Presented here are 16 T cell receptor beta chains from one specimen sequenced in a study (dated by TCRdb to between 2014 and 2017). Receptor amplification or capture employed 5' RACE. Instrument on record: Illumina MiSeq. TCRdb passed the public sequencing reads through fastp at Q25 and MiXCR, retaining productive beta sequences. Entries are consolidated by CDR3 protein sequence, retaining the most common genes and DNA. This sample has about 62,000 distinct CDR3 sequences in its table, and approximately 29% of those were observed once. Clones ranked in the top ten supply roughly 2% of the sample. Source material: tumor-infiltrating naive CD4+ T cells sorted from the breast tumor. What the cell subset or site label conveys for this sample: naive CD4+ T cells, CD4+CD45RA+CD25-. The source is a female donor with breast cancer.

This clonotype was detected once. The rearrangement joins TRBV5-4 to TRBJ2-5, with 9 positions matching TRBD1. The junction had 8 bases not matched to a gene; V was cut back by 4 bases and J by 4 bases. Germline lookup yields CDR1 SGHNT and CDR2 YYREEE (reference sequence). The CDR3 sequence is 15 residues long. CDR3 protein: CASSGWTGAGETQYF. As DNA, the CDR3 is TGTGCCAGCAGCGGATGGACAGGGGCGGGAGAGACCCAGTACTTC.

The rearrangement links TRBV25-1 to TRBJ2-1; D is possibly TRBD1 or TRBD2 (5 bases each). This CDR3 has 15 amino acids. V was pared by 4 bases and J by 10 bases, with 20 bases between. CDR1 is MGHDK, CDR2 SYGVNS, per germline. The CDR3 bases are TGTGCCAGCAGTGCCCCGGACGAGGGGATTAGGGAGCAGTTCTTC. Its protein is CASSAPDEGIREQFF.

Regarding this clonotype: Being one base from a much bigger clone, this may be a read error. Likely a read error: the CDR3 ends without its conserved phenylalanine or tryptophan. The chain uses TRBV7-2 and TRBJ1-1; no reliable D call. V lost 2 bases and J 5 bases, leaving 6 bases between the germline ends. Per germline, CDR1 SGHTA and CDR2 FQGNSA. The CDR3 totals 12 residues. The CDR3 here is CASSLIQTEAFI. For the CDR3, the DNA is TGTGCCAGCAGCTTAATCCAGACTGAAGCTTTCATT.

This rearrangement joins TRBV28 to TRBJ2-3, with 10 positions matching TRBD2. The junction had 9 bases not matched to a gene; V was cut back by 7 bases and J by 2 bases. The CDR3 runs to 16 residues. Germline loops: CDR1 MDHEN, CDR2 SYDVKM. CDR3 protein: CASTVAGLAATDTQYF. The CDR3 bases are TGTGCCAGCACCGTAGCCGGACTAGCGGCCACAGATACGCAGTATTTT. Filled out from reference TRBV28 and TRBJ2-3, the complete variable domain reads DVKVTQSSRYLVKRTGEKVFLECVQDMDHENMFWYRQDPGLGLRLIYFSYDVKMKEKGDIPEGYSVSREKKERFSLILESASTNQTSMYLCASTVAGLAATDTQYFGPGTRLTVL.

This clonotype was seen ten or more times. The gene calls are TRBV5-1 and TRBJ2-6, with D possibly being TRBD1 (6 bases). The V gene's germline CDR1 is SGHRS and CDR2 YFSETQ. The CDR3 consists of 17 residues. Trimming cost V 2 bases and J 0 bases, with 12 bases left between them. The CDR3, as DNA: TGCGCCAGCAGCTTAGGACAGACCTTCTCTGGGGCCAACGTCCTGACTTTC. Translating gives CASSLGQTFSGANVLTF.

This chain joins TRBV7-3 and TRBJ2-3; D might be TRBD1 or TRBD2, each matching 7 bases. The CDR3 sequence is 13 residues long. With 5 bases removed from V and 4 bases from J, the gap between germline ends came to 10 bases. The germline V gene has CDR1 SGHTA and CDR2 FQGTGA. The CDR3 reads CASSAGGADTQYF. The CDR3 bases are TGTGCCAGCAGCGCAGGGGGGGCAGATACGCAGTATTTT.

This clonotype was seen ten or more times. The chain links TRBV4-2 to TRBJ2-7; no firm D call. The CDR3 extends over 11 amino acids. Trimming took off 8 bases at V and 4 bases at J, with 9 bases between the two ends. The germline V gene has CDR1 LGHNA and CDR2 YNFKEQ. This chain's CDR3 is CASASEYEQYF. The CDR3 nucleotides read TGTGCCAGCGCCTCAGAGTACGAGCAGTACTTC.

J is TRBJ2-7 and V is TRBV6-6, with 10 positions matching TRBD1. The germline V gene encodes CDR1 MNHNY and CDR2 SVGAGI (reference sequence). The CDR3 is 16 amino acids. The trim removed 1 base at V and 7 bases at J, leaving 10 bases unmatched. The CDR3 DNA reads TGTGCCAGCAGTTACTTCCGGGACAGGGGTGTAAGGGAGCAGTACTTC. Its protein product is CASSYFRDRGVREQYF.

This clonotype was detected only a few times. The chain carries TRBV2 and TRBJ1-2; no definite D call. The V gene's germline CDR1 is SNHLY and CDR2 FYNNEI. The CDR3 runs 12 residues. Trimming removed 2 bases at V and 4 bases at J, with 5 bases between. The chain's CDR3 is CASSESLYGYTF. In DNA, the CDR3 is TGTGCCAGCAGTGAATCGCTCTATGGCTACACCTTC.

The gene calls are TRBV5-4 and TRBJ2-3; D is perhaps TRBD1 (5 bases). This CDR3 contains 14 residues. Germline values: CDR1 SGHNT, CDR2 YYREEE (reference sequence). The germline V and J ends were trimmed by 2 bases and 0 bases, with 7 bases remaining between them. CDR3 region: CASSLYRSTDTQYF. The CDR3 coding sequence is TGTGCCAGCAGCTTATACAGGAGCACAGATACGCAGTATTTT.

The V gene is TRBV28, the J gene TRBJ2-1, with 9 bases matching TRBD2. J gave up 7 bases and V 2 bases, and 6 bases lay outside the gene matches. In germline, CDR1 is MDHEN, CDR2 SYDVKM. This CDR3 is 15 amino acids long. The CDR3: CASSLSGRRGNEQFF. In nucleotides, the CDR3 is TGTGCCAGCAGTTTAAGCGGGAGGCGAGGGAATGAGCAGTTCTTC. Looking up the rest from reference TRBV28 and TRBJ2-1 gives the full variable domain: DVKVTQSSRYLVKRTGEKVFLECVQDMDHENMFWYRQDPGLGLRLIYFSYDVKMKEKGDIPEGYSVSREKKERFSLILESASTNQTSMYLCASSLSGRRGNEQFFGPGTRLTVL.

This chain uses TRBV27 with TRBJ2-2, with a tentative D call TRBD1 (6 bases). The V end lost 3 bases, the J end lost 6 bases, and 8 bases lay between the germline ends. Germline V gives CDR1 MNHEY, CDR2 SMNVEV (reference sequence). The CDR3 sequence is 13 residues long. The CDR3 reads CASSFRGAGELFF. CDR3 nucleotide sequence: TGTGCCAGCAGTTTCAGGGGCGCCGGGGAGCTGTTTTTT.

This rearrangement joins TRBV5-1 to TRBJ1-2, with a possible D match to TRBD1 (5 bases). Trimming left V 0 bases short and J 4 bases short, with 10 bases between. Germline loops: CDR1 SGHRS, CDR2 YFSETQ. CDR3 length equals 14 residues. The CDR3 sequence is CASSLEGSGYGYTF. DNA for the CDR3: TGCGCCAGCAGCTTGGAGGGGTCTGGCTATGGCTACACCTTC.

V and J are TRBV10-3 and TRBJ1-2; tentatively, D is TRBD1 (5 bases). Trimming removed 0 bases from V and 4 bases from J, with 9 bases in between. There are 14 residues in the CDR3. CDR1 ENHRY and CDR2 SYGVKD come from the germline V gene. CDR3 nucleotide sequence: TGTGCCATCAGTGAGTCGGGGACGGCCTATGGCTACACCTTC. Translated, it gives CAISESGTAYGYTF.

With regard to this clonotype: A much more abundant neighbour one base away suggests this may be a read error. The chain couples TRBV6-2 or TRBV6-3 to TRBJ2-7, with TRBD2 identical over 8 bases. The germline V gene encodes CDR1 MNHEY and CDR2 SVGEGT. CDR3 length equals 17 residues. For the CDR3, the DNA is TGTGCCAGCAGTCCAGAAGTAGCGGGACCACCGGCGGACGAGCAGCACTTC. This gives the protein CASSPEVAGPPADEQHF.

This clonotype was seen at least ten times. The chain is built from TRBV7-2 and TRBJ1-2; 10 bases map to TRBD1. V gave up 5 bases and J gave up 4 bases; unmatched junction bases: 4. In germline, CDR1 is SGHTA, CDR2 FQGNSA. The CDR3 is 14 residues long. The CDR3 DNA reads TGTGCCAGCAGCGTTGACAGGGGGCCCTATGGCTACACCTTC. Protein sequence: CASSVDRGPYGYTF.